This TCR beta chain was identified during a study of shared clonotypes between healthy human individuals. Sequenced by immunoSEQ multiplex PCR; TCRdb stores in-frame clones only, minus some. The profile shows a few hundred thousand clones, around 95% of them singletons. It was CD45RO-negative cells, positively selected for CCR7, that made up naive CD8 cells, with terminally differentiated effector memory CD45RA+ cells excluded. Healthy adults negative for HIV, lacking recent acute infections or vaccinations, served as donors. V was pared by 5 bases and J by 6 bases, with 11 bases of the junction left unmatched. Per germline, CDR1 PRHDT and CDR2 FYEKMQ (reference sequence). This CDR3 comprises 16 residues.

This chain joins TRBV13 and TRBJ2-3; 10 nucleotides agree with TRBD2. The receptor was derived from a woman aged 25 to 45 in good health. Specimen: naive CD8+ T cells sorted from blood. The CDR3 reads CASSREGLAFRDTQYF. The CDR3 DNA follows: TGTGCCAGCAGCCGCGAGGGACTAGCGTTCAGGGATACGCAGTATTTT. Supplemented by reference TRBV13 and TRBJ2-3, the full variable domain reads AAGVIQSPRHLIKEKRETATLKCYPIPRHDTVYWYQQGPGQDPQFLISFYEKMQSDKGSIPDRFSAQQFSDYHSELNMSSLELGDSALYFCASSREGLAFRDTQYFGPGTRLTVL.